The 17 T cell receptor beta chains below come from one sample, sequenced in a study of T-cell reconstitution after alpha-beta-depleted transplantation in children. As it was prepared, the TCRbeta library received unique molecular identifiers. TCRdb ran MiXCR on the PCR reads and lists one entry per CDR3 protein. The table lists 600,000 or so distinct CDR3 sequences, roughly 23% of them singletons. Sequencing used PBMCs, mostly from graft donor cells, obtained 360 days after TCRalphabeta/CD19-depleted stem cell transplant. The source is a boy under three years old who had a stem cell transplant for acute myeloid leukemia, so the T cells may come from the graft donor.

This clonotype was counted at least ten times. The chain links TRBV29-1 to TRBJ2-2; a possible D gene is TRBD2 (6 bases). Looked up from germline, CDR1 is SQVTM and CDR2 is ANQGSEA. Trimming stripped 4 bases from V and 2 bases from J, with 11 bases between. CDR3 size: 14 residues. CDR3 residues: CSVVGGLNTGELFF. The CDR3, as DNA: TGCAGCGTTGTTGGGGGACTTAACACCGGGGAGCTGTTTTTT.

The chain couples TRBV5-1 to TRBJ2-3; 7 nucleotides line up with TRBD2. The CDR3 consists of 15 residues. Germline V gene data show CDR1 as SGHRS and CDR2 as YFSETQ. V lost 2 bases, J lost 4 bases, and 7 bases stayed unmatched. The CDR3 here is CASSFSGGFADTQYF. CDR3 bases: TGCGCCAGCAGCTTCTCGGGAGGATTCGCAGATACGCAGTATTTT.

There are a few counts of this clonotype. The V and J genes are TRBV4-3 and TRBJ1-1; the match to TRBD1 covers 7 bases. CDR1 and CDR2 from the germline V gene are LGHNA and YSLEER. The CDR3 sequence is 16 residues long. Losses at the gene ends were 3 bases for V and 2 bases for J; bases not matched to a gene: 9. The DNA for the CDR3 is TGCGCCAGCAGCCAGCTGACAGGGATGAAAAACACTGAAGCTTTCTTT. Residues: CASSQLTGMKNTEAFF.

Ten or more counts support this clonotype. The chain is built from TRBV29-1 and TRBJ1-1, with 11 bases matching TRBD1. This CDR3 contains 12 residues. With 6 bases clipped from V and 7 bases from J, the junction kept 4 bases outside the gene matches. Germline CDR1 and CDR2: SQVTM and ANQGSEA. For the CDR3, the DNA is TGCAGCGTGGTGGACAGGGGGCATGAAGCTTTCTTT. It translates to CSVVDRGHEAFF. Complete variable domain (other parts from reference TRBV29-1 and TRBJ1-1): SAVISQKPSRDICQRGTSLTIQCQVDSQVTMMFWYRQQPGQSLTLIATANQGSEATYESGFVIDKFPISRPNLTFSTLTVSNMSPEDSSIYLCSVVDRGHEAFFGQGTRLTVV.

This clonotype was picked up many times. The rearrangement uses TRBV10-3 and TRBJ2-3; D is ambiguous. V lost 0 bases and J lost 1, with 11 bases in between. This CDR3 is built from 16 residues. Germline CDR1 ENHRY, CDR2 SYGVKD. The CDR3 reads CAISESTRAGTDTQYF. The DNA of the CDR3 is TGTGCCATCAGTGAGTCAACCCGGGCTGGCACAGATACGCAGTATTTT.

The table lists this clonotype with many counts. The genes are TRBV6-6 and TRBJ2-3; possibly TRBD2 for D (5 bases). Trimming left V 10 bases short and J 2 bases short, with 13 bases between. The CDR3 is 13 amino acids. Looked up from germline, CDR1 is MNHNY and CDR2 is SVGAGI (reference sequence). The CDR3 is CATSGVFTDTQYF. CDR3 coding DNA: TGTGCCACATCCGGGGTATTCACAGATACGCAGTATTTT.

As DNA, the CDR3 is TGCAGTGCTCATATCCTGCTGGGCCCAGCCAATGAGCAGTTCTTC. Protein product: CSAHILLGPANEQFF. The gene calls are TRBV20-1 and TRBJ2-1; D uncertain. The CDR3 is 15 residues long. V gave up 5 bases and J gave up 6 bases, with 20 bases separating them. Germline assignment: CDR1 DFQATT and CDR2 SNEGSKA (reference sequence).

At least ten counts were recorded for this clonotype. The chain couples TRBV28 to TRBJ1-6; 8 bases fit TRBD1. From germline, CDR1 is MDHEN and CDR2 SYDVKM. This CDR3 is 16 amino acids long. V shed 2 bases, J shed 8 bases, and the junction held 8 bases outside the gene matches. CDR3 nucleotide sequence: TGTGCCAGCAGTTTAGGGGCAGGGGGCCCCTATTCACCCCTCCACTTT. Amino acids: CASSLGAGGPYSPLHF.

The gene calls are TRBV20-1 and TRBJ2-5, with 10 bases aligning to TRBD2. CDR3 length: 17 residues. With V trimmed by 3 bases and J by 0 bases, 10 bases remained unmatched. The V gene's germline CDR1 is DFQATT and CDR2 SNEGSKA (reference sequence). The CDR3 reads CSARGSSGGQYQETQYF. CDR3 in DNA: TGCAGTGCTAGGGGGTCTAGCGGGGGACAGTACCAAGAGACCCAGTACTTC.

This chain uses TRBV30 with TRBJ2-1; TRBD1 is a possible D gene (6 bases). Germline assignment: CDR1 GTSNPN and CDR2 SVGIG (reference sequence). The CDR3 consists of 13 residues. V was shortened by 4 bases and J by 5 bases, with 12 bases between the two germline ends. The CDR3 here is CAWNQGRDNEQFF. The CDR3 nucleotides read TGTGCCTGGAATCAGGGGCGCGACAATGAGCAGTTCTTC.

This clonotype was observed at least ten times. This chain connects TRBV20-1 to TRBJ2-1; D is perhaps TRBD1 or TRBD2 (7 bases each). Germline values: CDR1 DFQATT, CDR2 SNEGSKA (reference sequence). V was cut by 0 bases and J by 2 bases, with 14 bases left in between. This CDR3 has 16 residues. This CDR3 reads CSARDVQGGPYNEQFF. In DNA, the CDR3 is TGCAGTGCTAGAGATGTGCAGGGGGGGCCCTACAATGAGCAGTTCTTC.

The genes are TRBV7-2 and TRBJ2-7; 10 nucleotides agree with TRBD2. The CDR3 is 14 amino acids. J was trimmed by 4 bases and V by 4 bases; bases with no gene match: 4. Germline V lookup: CDR1 SGHTA, CDR2 FQGNSA. The CDR3: CASSSSGGIYEQYF. The CDR3 DNA follows: TGTGCCAGCAGCTCTAGCGGGGGTATTTACGAGCAGTACTTC.

In this sample, this clonotype turned up a few times. The genes are TRBV29-1 and TRBJ1-2, with a possible D match to TRBD1 (5 bases). Germline CDR1 SQVTM, CDR2 ANQGSEA. The V and J ends lost 7 bases and 2 bases respectively, with 20 bases between them. The CDR3 sequence is 15 residues long. CDR3 bases: TGCAGCGACTCAAGCCCGGACAAAGTGAACTATGGCTACACCTTC. This sequence encodes CSDSSPDKVNYGYTF. The entire variable domain, with the rest obtained from reference TRBV29-1 and TRBJ1-2, is as follows: SAVISQKPSRDICQRGTSLTIQCQVDSQVTMMFWYRQQPGQSLTLIATANQGSEATYESGFVIDKFPISRPNLTFSTLTVSNMSPEDSSIYLCSDSSPDKVNYGYTFGSGTRLTVV.

The genes are TRBV5-1 and TRBJ2-2, with D possibly matching TRBD2 (5 bases). Between the trimmed V and J ends, which lost 0 bases and 7 bases, there was a span of 10 bases. Germline V lookup: CDR1 SGHRS, CDR2 YFSETQ. This CDR3 region has 14 residues. CDR3 sequence reads: CASSLVERLGELFF. DNA for the CDR3: TGCGCCAGCAGCTTGGTGGAGCGGCTCGGGGAGCTGTTTTTT. The full variable domain, with the rest looked up from reference TRBV5-1 and TRBJ2-2, is KAGVTQTPRYLIKTRGQQVTLSCSPISGHRSVSWYQQTPGQGLQFLFEYFSETQRNKGNFPGRFSGRQFSNSRSEMNVSTLELGDSALYLCASSLVERLGELFFGEGSRLTVL.

This clonotype was recorded a few times. The chain uses TRBV7-6 and TRBJ2-1; D is uncertain. The CDR3 is 12 amino acids. With 1 base removed from V and 10 bases from J, the gap between germline ends came to 8 bases. CDR1 is SGHVS, CDR2 FNYEAQ, per germline. CDR3 amino acids: CASSLVQDEQFF. CDR3 nucleotides: TGTGCCAGCAGCTTAGTGCAAGACGAGCAGTTCTTC.

The V and J genes are TRBV3-1 and TRBJ2-1; 11 nucleotides agree with TRBD2. The trim removed 0 bases at V and 4 bases at J, leaving 5 bases unmatched. The CDR3 runs to 17 residues. Germline lookup yields CDR1 LGHDT and CDR2 YNNKEL (reference sequence). The CDR3 protein is CASSQEGGTSGYNEQFF. The CDR3 nucleotides read TGTGCCAGCAGCCAAGAGGGGGGGACTAGCGGATACAATGAGCAGTTCTTC.

The rearrangement links TRBV6-2 or TRBV6-3 to TRBJ2-7; a weak D match, TRBD1 (6 bases). The V gene lost 0 bases and the J gene lost 6 bases, with 15 bases spanning the gap. Germline V gene lookup returns CDR1 MNHEY and CDR2 SVGEGT. CDR3 length: 15 residues. This CDR3 reads CASSYSGQRLSEQYF. Here the CDR3 DNA reads TGTGCCAGCAGTTACTCCGGACAGCGCCTCTCCGAGCAGTACTTC.